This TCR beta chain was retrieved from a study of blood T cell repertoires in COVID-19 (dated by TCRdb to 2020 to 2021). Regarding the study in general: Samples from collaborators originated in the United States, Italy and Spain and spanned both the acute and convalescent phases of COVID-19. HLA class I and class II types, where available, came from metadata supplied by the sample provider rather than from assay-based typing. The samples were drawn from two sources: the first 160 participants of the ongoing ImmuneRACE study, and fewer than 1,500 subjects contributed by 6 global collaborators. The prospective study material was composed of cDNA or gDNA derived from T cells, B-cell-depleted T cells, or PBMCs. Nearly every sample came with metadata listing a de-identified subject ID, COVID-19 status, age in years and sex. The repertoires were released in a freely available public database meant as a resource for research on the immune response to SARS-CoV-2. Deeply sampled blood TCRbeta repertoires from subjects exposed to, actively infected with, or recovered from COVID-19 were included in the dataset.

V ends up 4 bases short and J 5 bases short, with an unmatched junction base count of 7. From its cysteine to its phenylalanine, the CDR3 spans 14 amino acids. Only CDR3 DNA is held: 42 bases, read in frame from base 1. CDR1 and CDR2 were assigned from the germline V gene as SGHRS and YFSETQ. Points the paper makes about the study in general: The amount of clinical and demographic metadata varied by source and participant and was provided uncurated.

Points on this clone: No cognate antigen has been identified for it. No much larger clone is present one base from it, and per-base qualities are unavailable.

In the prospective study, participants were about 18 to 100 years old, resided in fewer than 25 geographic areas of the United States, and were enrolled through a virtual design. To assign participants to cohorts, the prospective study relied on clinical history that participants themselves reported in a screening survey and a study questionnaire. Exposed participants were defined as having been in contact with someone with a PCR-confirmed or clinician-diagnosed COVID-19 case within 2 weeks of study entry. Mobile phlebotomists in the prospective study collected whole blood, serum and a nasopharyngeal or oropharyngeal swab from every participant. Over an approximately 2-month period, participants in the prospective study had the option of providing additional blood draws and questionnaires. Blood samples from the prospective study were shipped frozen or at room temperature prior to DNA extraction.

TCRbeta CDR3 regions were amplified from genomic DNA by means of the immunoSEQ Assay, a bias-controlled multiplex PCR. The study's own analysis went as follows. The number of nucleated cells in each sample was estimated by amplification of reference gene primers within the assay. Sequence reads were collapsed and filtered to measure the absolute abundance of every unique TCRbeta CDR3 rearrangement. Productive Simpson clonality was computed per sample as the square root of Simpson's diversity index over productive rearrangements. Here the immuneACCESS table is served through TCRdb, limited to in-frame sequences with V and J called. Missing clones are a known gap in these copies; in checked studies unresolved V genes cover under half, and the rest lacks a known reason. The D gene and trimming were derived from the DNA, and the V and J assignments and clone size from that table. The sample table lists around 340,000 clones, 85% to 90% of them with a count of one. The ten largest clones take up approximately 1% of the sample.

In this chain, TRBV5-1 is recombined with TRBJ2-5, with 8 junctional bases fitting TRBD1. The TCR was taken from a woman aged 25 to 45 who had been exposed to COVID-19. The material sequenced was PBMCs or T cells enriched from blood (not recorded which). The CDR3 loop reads CASSPGQVRETQYF. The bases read TGCGCCAGCAGCCCGGGACAGGTTAGGGAGACCCAGTACTTC. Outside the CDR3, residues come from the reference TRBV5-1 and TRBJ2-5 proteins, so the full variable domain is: KAGVTQTPRYLIKTRGQQVTLSCSPISGHRSVSWYQQTPGQGLQFLFEYFSETQRNKGNFPGRFSGRQFSNSRSEMNVSTLELGDSALYLCASSPGQVRETQYFGPGTRLLVL.